The rows below give T cell receptor beta chains drawn from one sample of a study of cytomegalovirus exposure and HLA in healthy donors. Generated by immunoSEQ multiplex PCR, the TCRdb table keeps only in-frame clones and is missing some. The sample consists of 140,000 or so clones, around 80% of them appearing once. Input material: PBMCs. These receptors were obtained from a female donor in good health and CMV-seronegative. The CDR3 runs from the conserved cysteine through the conserved F or W. The D gene is left open where the match is weak. A clone size is listed for some rows: how often the clone was seen (once, few, many), or a class if it is expanded.

TRBJ1-1 | TRBV29-1 | NA | NA | TGCAGCGAAGCCACAGGGACCGAAACTTTCTTT | CSEATGTETFF
TRBJ1-1 | TRBV7-9 | NA | once | TGTGCCAGCAGCTCCCTGGGGGGGGCGGCCACTGAAGCTTTCTTT | CASSSLGGAATEAFF
TRBJ1-4 | TRBV5-6 | NA | NA | TGTGCCAGCAGCTTTTCTCCCCAGGAAAAACTGTTTTTT | CASSFSPQEKLFF
TRBJ2-3 | TRBV5-1 | TRBD2 | NA | TGCGCCAGCAGCTCCCTTGGCGGGGGGGCAGATACGCAGTATTTT | CASSSLGGGADTQYF
TRBJ2-1 | TRBV5-1 | TRBD1 | NA | TGCGCCAGCACCTTGGCCCCCCTGGGACAGGGTGCGATCAATGAGCAGTTCTTC | CASTLAPLGQGAINEQFF
TRBJ1-2 | TRBV5-6 | NA | NA | TGTGCCAGCAGCTTGGTCGGGAACAGCGACTATGGCTACACCTTC | CASSLVGNSDYGYTF
TRBJ2-1 | TRBV7-9 | NA | few | TGTGCCAGCAGCTCCGGGATTAATGAGCAGTTCTTC | CASSSGINEQFF
TRBJ1-1 | TRBV5-1 | NA | NA | TGCGCCAGCAGCCCGGGAGGTGGGGGCCAGGGCTTCACTGAAGCTTTCTTT | CASSPGGGGQGFTEAFF
TRBJ1-1 | TRBV5-1 | NA | few | TGCGCCAGCCATGGAGGCGGGGAAGCTTTCTTT | CASHGGGEAFF
TRBJ1-2 | TRBV25-1 | NA | NA | TGTGCCAGCAGGGAGTCTAACTATGGCTACACCTTC | CASRESNYGYTF
TRBJ1-3 | TRBV5-5 | TRBD1 | NA | TGTGCCAGCAGCTTGGGGGGACAGGGTGGACACACCATATATTTT | CASSLGGQGGHTIYF
TRBJ2-5 | TRBV7-2 | TRBD1 | NA | TGTGCCAGCAGCAAGGACAGGGTCCAAGAGACCCAGTACTTC | CASSKDRVQETQYF
TRBJ2-1 | TRBV6-5 | TRBD1 | NA | TGTGCCAGCAGTTCGACAGGGGGGGACTACAATGAGCAGTTCTTC | CASSSTGGDYNEQFF
TRBJ2-7 | TRBV15 | NA | NA | TGTGCCACCAGCAGAGGCGACCGGAGAACATCCTACGAGCAGTACTTC | CATSRGDRRTSYEQYF
TRBJ1-6 | TRBV5-1 | NA | NA | TGCGCCAGCAGCTTGGCAGGGGTATCCTATAATTCACCCCTCCACTTT | CASSLAGVSYNSPLHF
TRBJ1-5 | TRBV7-9 | TRBD1 | once | TGTGCCAGCAGCCAGGGGACAGGGGTTGCAAATCAGCCCCAGCATTTT | CASSQGTGVANQPQHF
TRBJ2-1 | TRBV20-1 | TRBD2 | NA | TGCAGTGAAGCGGGGCACAATGAGCAGTTCTTC | CSEAGHNEQFF
TRBJ2-7 | TRBV29-1 | NA | NA | TGCAGCGTTGAAGGACAATACGAGCAGTACTTC | CSVEGQYEQYF
TRBJ2-1 | TRBV11-2 | TRBD1 | NA | TGTGCCAGCAGCAAGACAGGGAGCTCCTACAATGAGCAGTTCTTC | CASSKTGSSYNEQFF
TRBJ2-7 | TRBV6-1 | NA | NA | TGTGCCAGCAGCACCGATGGCGGGGAGCTCGGCGAGCAGTACTTC | CASSTDGGELGEQYF
TRBJ1-1 | TRBV7-9 | NA | NA | TGTGCCAGCAGCTTCTCCACAGGTTCCCCTGAAGCTTTCTTT | CASSFSTGSPEAFF
TRBJ2-3 | TRBV28 | NA | NA | TGTGCCAGCAGTTCCCTGAGCAGGGGTATAGATACGCAGTATTTT | CASSSLSRGIDTQYF
TRBJ1-1 | TRBV5-1 | NA | NA | TGCGCCACCCAACAGTCCCCGAACACTGAAGCTTTCTTT | CATQQSPNTEAFF
TRBJ2-3 | TRBV5-6 | TRBD2 | NA | TGTGCCAGCAGCTTGGTGCTAGCGGGAGCGGGGACAGATACGCAGTATTTT | CASSLVLAGAGTDTQYF